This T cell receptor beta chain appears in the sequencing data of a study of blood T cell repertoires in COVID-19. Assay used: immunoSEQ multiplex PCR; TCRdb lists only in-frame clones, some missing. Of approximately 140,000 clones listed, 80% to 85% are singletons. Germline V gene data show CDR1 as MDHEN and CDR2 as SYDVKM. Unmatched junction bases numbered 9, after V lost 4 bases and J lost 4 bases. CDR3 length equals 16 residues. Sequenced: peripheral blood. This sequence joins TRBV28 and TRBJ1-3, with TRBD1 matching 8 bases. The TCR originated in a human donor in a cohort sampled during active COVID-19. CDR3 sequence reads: CASSSPQGAGGNTIYF. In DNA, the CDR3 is TGTGCCAGCAGTTCACCGCAGGGGGCAGGGGGAAACACCATATATTTT.